The next 15 T cell receptor beta chains were all read from a single sample in a study of T cells after yellow fever vaccination. TCRdb redid the calling of the 5' RACE reads with MiXCR, one entry per CDR3 protein. The table lists over 200,000 distinct CDR3 sequences, roughly 6.8% of them singletons. The sequences come from CD4+ T cells sorted from PBMCs, collected on the day of the yellow fever booster vaccination. The receptor source for this set is a man aged 25 to 45 who received the YFV17D yellow fever vaccine.

The chain uses TRBV30 and TRBJ1-2; TRBD1 agrees at 9 bases. The CDR3 spans 16 residues. J gave up 3 bases and V 1 base, and 9 bases lay outside the gene matches. Germline V lookup: CDR1 GTSNPN, CDR2 SVGIG (reference sequence). The CDR3 loop is CAWSGGTGYFHYGYTF. CDR3 bases: TGTGCCTGGAGTGGGGGGACAGGGTATTTTCACTATGGCTACACCTTC. The full variable domain, in which reference TRBV30 and TRBJ1-2 provide the parts outside the CDR3, is SQTIHQWPATLVQPVGSPLSLECTVEGTSNPNLYWYRQAAGRGLQLLFYSVGIGQISSEVPQNLSASRPQDRQFILSSKKLLLSDSGFYLCAWSGGTGYFHYGYTFGSGTRLTVV.

This clonotype was seen a few times. This rearrangement joins TRBV20-1 to TRBJ2-1, with TRBD2 as a possible D gene (5 bases). Trimming left V 1 base short and J 4 bases short, with 17 bases between. The germline CDR1 and CDR2 sequences are DFQATT and SNEGSKA (reference sequence). The CDR3 covers 16 residues. For the CDR3, the DNA is TGCAGTGCTAGAGTGCGAAGAGCGGAAGCTTACAATGAGCAGTTCTTC. It is translated as CSARVRRAEAYNEQFF.

This clonotype was seen repeatedly, ten times or more. V and J are TRBV12-3 or TRBV12-4 and TRBJ2-2; TRBD1 aligns across 7 bases. CDR3 length: 15 amino acids. V was clipped by 6 bases and J by 6 bases; unmatched bases: 10. The CDR3 loop reads CASRQRQGAAGELFF. DNA for the CDR3: TGTGCCAGCAGACAAAGACAGGGTGCGGCCGGGGAGCTGTTTTTT.

There are many counts of this clonotype. Here the CDR3 reads CSVGTGIDEQYF. CDR3 coding DNA: TGCAGCGTTGGTACAGGTATCGACGAGCAGTACTTC. The chain combines TRBV29-1 with TRBJ2-7; D is possibly TRBD1 (5 bases). The CDR3 is 12 amino acids. The V end was cut by 4 bases, the J end by 5 bases, with 12 bases between. Germline V gene data show CDR1 as SQVTM and CDR2 as ANQGSEA.

V usage is TRBV14 and J usage is TRBJ2-3; 11 nucleotides align to TRBD2. CDR3 size: 16 residues. Unmatched junction bases numbered 7, after V lost 1 base and J lost 7 bases. Germline-derived CDR1 and CDR2 are SGHDN and FVKESK. The chain's CDR3 is CASSQGYGTSGYTQYF. Here the CDR3 DNA reads TGTGCCAGCAGCCAAGGGTACGGGACTAGCGGATATACGCAGTATTTT.

The chain is built from TRBV20-1 and TRBJ2-1, with a weak D call TRBD1 (5 bases). V shed 6 bases and J shed 5 bases, with 20 bases lying between them. CDR3 length equals 15 residues. CDR1 DFQATT and CDR2 SNEGSKA come from the germline V gene (reference sequence). For the CDR3, the DNA is TGCAGTGCCGGATCTGGTGGGGCGGCCCACAATGAGCAGTTCTTC. Amino acid sequence: CSAGSGGAAHNEQFF.

The CDR3 DNA is TGCAGTGCTTCCCATGACAGGGGGCGTTCGCAGCCCCAGCATTTT. Its protein product is CSASHDRGRSQPQHF. The gene calls are TRBV20-1 and TRBJ1-5; 10 nucleotides agree with TRBD1. V trimming: 5 bases; J trimming: 7 bases; junction bases outside the gene matches: 11. This CDR3 spans 15 amino acids. Germline V lookup: CDR1 DFQATT, CDR2 SNEGSKA (reference sequence).

V usage is TRBV5-8 and J usage is TRBJ1-1; D ambiguous. Germline V lookup: CDR1 SGHTS, CDR2 YDEGEE. This CDR3 is built from 16 residues. Trimming took 3 bases from V and 0 from J, leaving 15 bases between them. Here the CDR3 DNA reads TGTGCCAGCAGCTCTTGGATGGGGAATATGAACACTGAAGCTTTCTTT. Translation: CASSSWMGNMNTEAFF.

This clonotype was counted many times. The chain is built from TRBV6-4 and TRBJ2-2, with 8 positions matching TRBD1. V lost 3 bases, J lost 5 bases, and 2 bases stayed unmatched. CDR1 and CDR2 (germline): MRHNA, SNTAGT. The CDR3 covers 14 residues. This CDR3 reads CASSETGETGELFF. Here the CDR3 DNA reads TGTGCCAGCAGTGAGACAGGGGAGACCGGGGAGCTGTTTTTT.

This clonotype was picked up many times. This chain uses TRBV2 with TRBJ2-5; TRBD1 is a possible D gene (5 bases). The CDR3 consists of 14 residues. The germline V gene has CDR1 SNHLY and CDR2 FYNNEI. V was trimmed by 3 bases and J by 5 bases, leaving 13 bases between them. CDR3 region: CASSDIGVGETQYF. For the CDR3, the DNA is TGTGCCAGCAGTGATATAGGGGTAGGGGAGACCCAGTACTTC.

The chain recombines TRBV5-1 with TRBJ2-3; 12 nucleotides agree with TRBD2. Trimming took 5 bases from V and 2 from J; bases not matched to a gene: 3. Looked up from germline, CDR1 is SGHRS and CDR2 is YFSETQ. The CDR3 has 15 residues. DNA for the CDR3: TGCGCCAGCAGGTGGACTAGCGGGAACACAGATACGCAGTATTTT. It translates to CASRWTSGNTDTQYF.

This clonotype was picked up a small number of times. The rearrangement joins TRBV5-1 to TRBJ2-2; D call uncertain. Germline V lookup: CDR1 SGHRS, CDR2 YFSETQ. This CDR3 spans 13 amino acids. The germline V and J ends were trimmed by 4 bases and 6 bases, with 10 bases remaining between them. The CDR3, as DNA: TGCGCCAGCAGCCCCCGCCCTGCCGGGGAGCTGTTTTTT. It translates to CASSPRPAGELFF.

The sample holds many counts of this clonotype. This chain links TRBV7-2 with TRBJ2-5; D is unclear. This CDR3 has 12 residues. Germline CDR1 reads SGHTA; CDR2 reads FQGNSA. V lost 4 bases to trimming and J lost 5 bases, with 8 bases between them. The CDR3 reads CASSWARETQYF. The CDR3 nucleotides are TGTGCCAGCAGCTGGGCACGGGAGACCCAGTACTTC.

A remark on this clonotype: A read error may account for a junction end that differs from germline. CDR3: CASSYGAGVLFF. The CDR3 DNA reads as TGTGCCAGCAGCTACGGCGCCGGGGTGCTGTTTTTT. The J gene is TRBJ2-2, the V gene TRBV7-2; a weak D match, TRBD2 (5 bases). CDR1 and CDR2 from the germline V gene are SGHTA and FQGNSA. The CDR3 is made up of 12 amino acids.

The gene calls are TRBV7-2 and TRBJ1-2; D gene unclear. The CDR3 covers 12 residues. CDR1 is SGHTA, CDR2 FQGNSA, per germline. V was shortened by 2 bases and J by 11 bases, with 12 bases between the two germline ends. DNA of the CDR3: TGTGCCAGCAGCTTAATGACGGTTGGGTACACCTTC. It specifies CASSLMTVGYTF.